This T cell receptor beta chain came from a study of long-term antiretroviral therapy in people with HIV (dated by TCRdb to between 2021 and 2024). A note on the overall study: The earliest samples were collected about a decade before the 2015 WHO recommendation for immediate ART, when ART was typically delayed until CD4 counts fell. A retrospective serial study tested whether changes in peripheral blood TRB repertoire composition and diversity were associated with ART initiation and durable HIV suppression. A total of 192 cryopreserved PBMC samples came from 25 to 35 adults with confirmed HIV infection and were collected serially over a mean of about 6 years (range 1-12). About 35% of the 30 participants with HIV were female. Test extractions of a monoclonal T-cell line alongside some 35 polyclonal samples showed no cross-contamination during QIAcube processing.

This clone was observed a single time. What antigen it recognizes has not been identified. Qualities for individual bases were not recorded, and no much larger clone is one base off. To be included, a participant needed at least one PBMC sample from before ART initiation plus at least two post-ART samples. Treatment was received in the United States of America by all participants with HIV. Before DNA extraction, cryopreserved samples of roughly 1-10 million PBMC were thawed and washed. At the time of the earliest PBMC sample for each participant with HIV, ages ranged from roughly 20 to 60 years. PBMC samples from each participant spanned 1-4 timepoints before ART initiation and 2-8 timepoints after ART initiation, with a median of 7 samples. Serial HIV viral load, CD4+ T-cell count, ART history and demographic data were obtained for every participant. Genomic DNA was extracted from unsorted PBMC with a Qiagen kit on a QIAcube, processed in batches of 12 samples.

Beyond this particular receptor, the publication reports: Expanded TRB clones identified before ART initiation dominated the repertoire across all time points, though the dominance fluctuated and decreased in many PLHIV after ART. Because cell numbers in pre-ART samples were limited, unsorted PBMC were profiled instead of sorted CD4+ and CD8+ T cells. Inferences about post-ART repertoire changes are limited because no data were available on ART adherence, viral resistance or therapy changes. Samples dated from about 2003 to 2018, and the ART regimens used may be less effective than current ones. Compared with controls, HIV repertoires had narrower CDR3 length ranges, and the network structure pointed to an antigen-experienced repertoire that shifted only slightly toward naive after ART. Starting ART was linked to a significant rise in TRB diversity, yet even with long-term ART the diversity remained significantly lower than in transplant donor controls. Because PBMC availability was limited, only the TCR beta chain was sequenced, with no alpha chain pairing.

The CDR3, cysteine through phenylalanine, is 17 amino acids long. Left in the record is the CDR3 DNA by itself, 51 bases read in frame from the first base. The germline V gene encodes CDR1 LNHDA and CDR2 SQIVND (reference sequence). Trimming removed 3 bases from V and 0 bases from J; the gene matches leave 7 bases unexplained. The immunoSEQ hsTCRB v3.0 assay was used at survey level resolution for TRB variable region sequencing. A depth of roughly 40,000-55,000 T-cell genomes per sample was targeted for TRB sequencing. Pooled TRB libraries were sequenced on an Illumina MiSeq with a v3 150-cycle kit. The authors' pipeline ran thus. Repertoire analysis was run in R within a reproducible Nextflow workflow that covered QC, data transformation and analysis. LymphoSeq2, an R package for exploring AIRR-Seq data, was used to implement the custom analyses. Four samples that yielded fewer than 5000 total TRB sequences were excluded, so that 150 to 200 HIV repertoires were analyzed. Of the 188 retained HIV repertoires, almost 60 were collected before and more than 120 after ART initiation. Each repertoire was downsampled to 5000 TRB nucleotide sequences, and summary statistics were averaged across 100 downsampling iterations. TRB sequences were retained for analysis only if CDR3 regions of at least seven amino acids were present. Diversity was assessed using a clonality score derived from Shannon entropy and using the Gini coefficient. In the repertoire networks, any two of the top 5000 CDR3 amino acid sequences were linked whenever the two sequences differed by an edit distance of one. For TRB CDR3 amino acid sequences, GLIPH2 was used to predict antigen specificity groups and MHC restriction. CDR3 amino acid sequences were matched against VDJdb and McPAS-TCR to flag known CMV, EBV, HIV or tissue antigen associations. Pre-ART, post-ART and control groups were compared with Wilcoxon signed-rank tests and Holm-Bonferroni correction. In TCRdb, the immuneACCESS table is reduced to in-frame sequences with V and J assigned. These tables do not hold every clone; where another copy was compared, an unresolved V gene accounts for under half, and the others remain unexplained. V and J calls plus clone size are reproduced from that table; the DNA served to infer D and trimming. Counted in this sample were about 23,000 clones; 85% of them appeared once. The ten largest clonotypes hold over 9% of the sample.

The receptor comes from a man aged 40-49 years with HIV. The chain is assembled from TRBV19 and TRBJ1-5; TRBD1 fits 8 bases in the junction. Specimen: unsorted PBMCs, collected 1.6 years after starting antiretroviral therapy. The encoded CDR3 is CASSIGQGGYSNQPQHF. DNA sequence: TGTGCCAGTAGTATCGGACAGGGCGGTTATAGCAATCAGCCCCAGCATTTT.